The rows below give T cell receptor beta chains drawn from one sample of a study of blood T cells in healthy people across ages. TCRdb itself ran the 5' RACE reads through MiXCR, one entry per CDR3 protein. The sample includes about 970,000 distinct CDR3 sequences, roughly half seen only once; the top ten take roughly a fifth. Material for sequencing was blood. These receptor sequences come from an older woman in good health. Both conserved end residues are part of each CDR3. The D gene is left open where the match is weak. Rows give clone size only sometimes, using once, few, many, or a class for an expanded clone.

d_call,j_call,clone_size,v_call,cdr3_nt,cdr3_aa
TRBD2,TRBJ2-7,few,TRBV28,TGTGCCAGCAGTGCCCCGGGGGGTAGCCCCTACGAGCAGTACTTC,CASSAPGGSPYEQYF
.,TRBJ2-5,.,TRBV12-3/TRBV12-4,TGTGCCAACAGTTCCCCCCCCGGAGAGACCCAGTACTTC,CANSSPPGETQYF
TRBD1,TRBJ1-5,once,TRBV6-1,TGTGCCAGCAGGGCACCCCAGGGGGCGCGTATGGGGAGCAATCAGCCCCAGCATTTT,CASRAPQGARMGSNQPQHF
TRBD2,TRBJ2-4,.,TRBV5-1,TGCGCCAGCAGCTTGGTACCTGGGACTAGTTGGTACTTC,CASSLVPGTSWYF
.,TRBJ2-6,.,TRBV28,TGTGCCAGCATTCCCCGAACCTCTGGGGCCAACGTCCTGACTTTC,CASIPRTSGANVLTF
.,TRBJ1-4,.,TRBV7-2,TGTGCCAGCAGCCCAGCAGGGTTAATGGCTGAAAAACTGTTTTTT,CASSPAGLMAEKLFF
.,TRBJ2-3,.,TRBV6-6,TGTGCCAGCAGTTACTCCGGGCTCACAGATACGCAGTATTTT,CASSYSGLTDTQYF
.,TRBJ2-5,.,TRBV7-9,TGTGCCAGCAGCTTAGCGCAGGCGTCAGCAAGAGAGACCCAGTACTTC,CASSLAQASARETQYF
TRBD1,TRBJ1-2,.,TRBV7-6,TGTGCCAGCAGCCCCCGGACAGGGGGTCTCTATGGCTACACCTTC,CASSPRTGGLYGYTF
.,TRBJ2-3,.,TRBV10-3,TGTGCCATCAGTGAGTCTCCGGGGACAGATACGCAGTATTTT,CAISESPGTDTQYF